This TCR beta chain emerged from a study of regulatory T cells in long-lasting Graves disease. Overall study results and limits: TRBV28, TRBJ1-2 and TRBJ2-5 were segments that persistent disease favored. Analyses excluded thyroid tissue, covering peripheral blood alone.

This clonotype has ten or more counts. Its specificity is unknown. The CDR3 sequence is 12 residues long. V was pared by 4 bases and J by 6 bases, with 9 bases between. The V gene's germline CDR1 is LGHDT and CDR2 YNNKEL (reference sequence). For TCR beta, libraries came from iRepertoire HTBI primers and Arm-PCR of CDR3 regions. One entry per CDR3 protein, called by TCRdb with MiXCR from the multiplex PCR reads. In the table there are a few hundred thousand distinct CDR3 sequences, 20% to 25% of which are singletons. As to time point: newly diagnosed GD, antithyroid drugs for less than 3 months. PBMCs were the source of the RNA used for TCR sequencing. Each patient gave 7 to 10 milliliters of EDTA-anticoagulated peripheral blood.

The clonotype originates from a female donor with Graves disease. The chain carries TRBV3-1 and TRBJ1-2, with D perhaps TRBD1 (6 bases). The sample consisted of peripheral blood mononuclear cells (PBMCs), taken at new diagnosis, from a patient treated with antithyroid drugs. CDR3 in amino acids: CASSPTGNGYTF. As DNA, the CDR3 is TGTGCCAGCAGCCCAACAGGGAATGGCTACACCTTC. The variable domain in full, completed from reference TRBV3-1 and TRBJ1-2, reads DTAVSQTPKYLVTQMGNDKSIKCEQNLGHDTMYWYKQDSKKFLKIMFSYNNKELIINETVPNRFSPKSPDKAHLNLHINSLELGDSAVYFCASSPTGNGYTFGSGTRLTVV.